This entry features one T cell receptor beta chain sequence. Measured with immunoSEQ multiplex PCR; TCRdb has only the in-frame clones, and not every one. The sample includes 100,000 or so clones, over 65% of them seen just once. The sample belongs to a study of blood T cell repertoires in COVID-19. Study as a whole: Material from acute and convalescent COVID-19 was sourced from the United States, Italy and Spain.

V shed 4 bases and J shed 8 bases, with 15 bases lying between them. Germline assignment: CDR1 MNHEY and CDR2 SMNVEV (reference sequence). This CDR3 is built from 15 residues. This chain uses TRBV27 with TRBJ1-6, with a tentative D call TRBD1 (6 bases). Input material: peripheral blood. This TCR was sampled from a human donor in a cohort sampled during active COVID-19. The CDR3 DNA is TGTGCCAGCAGTTCTAAACAGGGAAATTATTCACCCCTCCACTTT. Translated: CASSSKQGNYSPLHF.